The present T cell receptor (beta chain) was sequenced within a study of cytomegalovirus exposure and HLA in healthy donors. Remarks on this clone: Its cognate antigen is unknown.

Study results and caveats: There were a few CMV-associated chains whose specificity for CMV antigens was confirmed in vitro. According to reports, the classifier identified cytomegalovirus status with high specificity and sensitivity.

TCRdb's copy holds only in-frame clones and misses some; the assay was immunoSEQ multiplex PCR. The table records some 100,000 clones, about 83% of them present only once. Trimming took off 5 bases at V and 8 bases at J, with 10 bases between the two ends. In germline, CDR1 is SGHVS, CDR2 FQNEAQ. CDR3 size: 12 residues. The receptor's source is a young man in good health and CMV-seronegative. Material: PBMCs. The J gene is TRBJ1-3, the V gene TRBV7-8; unclear D gene. As DNA, the CDR3 is TGTGCCAGCAGCCCCTCCGGAGACACCATATATTTT. Its translation is CASSPSGDTIYF.